This T cell receptor (beta chain) was captured in a study of response to subunit inactivated influenza vaccine. V was clipped by 1 base and J by 2 bases, with 8 bases between them. CDR3 size: 14 residues. Germline V gene sequence: CDR1 DFQATT, CDR2 SNEGSKA (reference sequence). Study observations and caveats: The authors suggested that every seasonal influenza vaccination recruits few new T cells.

In TCRdb, the RT-PCR reads were re-called with MiXCR into one record per CDR3 protein. The table lists over 400,000 distinct CDR3 sequences, around 9.9% of them singletons. At least ten counts were recorded for this clonotype. Its antigen is still unknown. This chain uses TRBV20-1 with TRBJ2-2; D gene unclear. The receptor was isolated from a man aged 50 or older who received an inactivated influenza vaccine. The material was PBMCs from blood, obtained roughly 45 days after vaccination. The CDR3 region is CSARVQHNTGELFF. In nucleotides, the CDR3 is TGCAGTGCTAGAGTTCAACATAACACCGGGGAGCTGTTTTTT.